The sequence of this T cell receptor beta chain was determined in a study of shared clonotypes between healthy human individuals. Study at large: The study enrolled a couple of women and a few men aged 18 to 49. Study observations and caveats: Richness estimates generally favored naive over memory subsets.

Both subsets, CD45RA+ naive and CD45RA-negative memory, were split from the CD4+ cells. Methods used by the authors: Junction-only sequences without quality scores were provided by ImmunoSEQ, so filtering was different. Profiled with immunoSEQ multiplex PCR; TCRdb holds only in-frame clones, not every one. V, J and clone size reflect that table, while D and trimming were determined from the DNA. The sample shows about 530,000 clones, about 95% of them seen only once. Worth noting for this clone: Its antigen is as yet unknown.

The CDR3 is made up of 15 amino acids. V shed 6 bases, J shed 3 bases, and the junction held 7 bases outside the gene matches. Per germline, CDR1 SGHAT and CDR2 FQNNGV. V usage is TRBV11-2 and J usage is TRBJ2-3; TRBD2 aligns across 9 bases. The sequencing sample was made of naive CD4+ T cells sorted from blood. As to subset: CD45RA+ positively selected. This TCR came from a woman in her 30s in good health. The CDR3 region has the DNA TGTGCCAGCAGACGACTAGCGGAAGGTACAGATACGCAGTATTTT. This translates into CASRRLAEGTDTQYF.